This T cell receptor beta chain is drawn from a study of blood T cell repertoires in COVID-19. TCRdb's copy holds only in-frame clones and misses some; the assay was immunoSEQ multiplex PCR. The data show around 370,000 clones, approximately 90% seen once. CDR3 length: 15 residues. The germline V gene has CDR1 SGHTA and CDR2 FQGNSA. Trimming shortened V by 4 bases and J by 2 bases, and 14 bases separated the two germline ends. The chain employs TRBV7-2 and TRBJ1-2; a possible D gene is TRBD1 (5 bases). This sequence was found in a woman under 30 who had recovered from COVID-19. Sequencing input: peripheral blood. CDR3 DNA sequence: TGTGCCAGCAGCTCTAGCCGGGGGGGGAACTATGGCTACACCTTC. It encodes CASSSSRGGNYGYTF.